One and the same sample provided the 5 T cell receptor beta chains below, sequenced in a study of beta chain features in type 1 diabetes. Expressed TCRB transcripts were sequenced after all isolated RNA was converted to cDNA. Some clones are missing from TCRdb's copy, which holds only in-frame ones; the method was immunoSEQ multiplex PCR. The data contain roughly 450,000 clones, about 14% of them seen just once; the ten biggest clones take up around 0.035%. Sequencing was carried out using naive CD4+ T cells from blood. The receptors originated from a man younger than 40 in good health.

This clone has just a few counts. The chain links TRBV6-5 to TRBJ1-4, with D perhaps matching TRBD1 (6 bases). The CDR3 spans 15 residues. Germline V gene lookup returns CDR1 MNHEY and CDR2 SVGAGI. V was trimmed by 7 bases and J by 0 bases, leaving 12 bases between them. This chain's CDR3 is CASKTQGATNEKLFF. The CDR3 DNA reads TGTGCCAGCAAAACACAGGGTGCAACTAATGAAAAACTGTTTTTT.

This clone has more than one count but fewer than ten. This chain uses TRBV7-2 with TRBJ2-1; weak D call: TRBD1 (5 bases). The germline V gene encodes CDR1 SGHTA and CDR2 FQGNSA. The CDR3 contains 14 residues. Trimming stripped 5 bases from V and 7 bases from J, with 15 bases between. The CDR3 loop is CASSTYGQVNEQFF. The DNA of the CDR3 is TGTGCCAGCAGCACTTACGGACAAGTAAATGAGCAGTTCTTC.

This clone was seen a few times. The chain has TRBV12-2 and TRBJ2-6; TRBD1 is taken as the D call from the table, unchecked against the DNA. TRBV12-2 is a known pseudogene. This CDR3 is 16 amino acids long. The CDR3 reads CASRVRQTSGANVLTF. The CDR3 bases are TGTGCAAGTCGCGTCAGACAGACCTCTGGGGCCAACGTCCTGACTTTC.

The gene calls are TRBV4-3 and TRBJ2-3, with a tentative D call TRBD1 (6 bases). The CDR3 consists of 14 residues. V lost 2 bases to trimming and J lost 4 bases, with 10 bases between them. Looked up from germline, CDR1 is LGHNA and CDR2 is YSLEER. This CDR3 reads CASSQTGGADTQYF. CDR3 bases: TGCGCCAGCAGCCAAACTGGGGGCGCAGATACGCAGTATTTT.

The chain carries TRBV9 and TRBJ2-3; D uncertain. The germline gives CDR1 SGDLS, CDR2 YYNGEE. The CDR3 consists of 14 residues. Trimming removed 3 bases from V and 2 bases from J, with 10 bases in between. Here the CDR3 DNA reads TGTGCCAGCAGCGCCGGGTCTAACACAGATACGCAGTATTTT. Amino acids: CASSAGSNTDTQYF.